These T cell receptor beta chains were read from a single sample in a study of T cell responses to AZD1222 COVID-19 vaccine. Some clones are missing from TCRdb's copy, which holds only in-frame ones; the method was immunoSEQ multiplex PCR. The data show roughly 120,000 clones, 88% seen once. This sample comprised peripheral blood, obtained on day 0 of AZD1222 vaccination. The source of these receptors is an adult in good health. The CDR3 runs from the conserved cysteine through the conserved F or W. The D gene is left open where the match is weak. Clone size is shown for a subset of rows, as once, few, many or a class of expanded clone.

abundance	len	v_gene	d_gene	j_gene	CDR3nt	CDR3aa
NA	14	TRBV25-1	TRBD1	TRBJ2-7	TGTGCCAGCCGGGGGGACAGGGGGACCTACGAGCAGTACTTC	CASRGDRGTYEQYF
NA	14	TRBV9	NA	TRBJ2-1	TGTGCCAGCAGCGTAGGGCCGGGAGCGAATGAGCAGTTCTTC	CASSVGPGANEQFF
NA	13	TRBV3-1/TRBV3-2	NA	TRBJ2-4	TGTGCCAGCAGCCCAGGGCCAAGGAACATTCAGTACTTC	CASSPGPRNIQYF
NA	16	TRBV11-2	TRBD1	TRBJ2-2	TGTGCCAGCAGCTTATTTACAGGGGCGGGCACCGGGGAGCTGTTTTTT	CASSLFTGAGTGELFF
NA	11	TRBV29-1	NA	TRBJ1-3	TGCAGCCTTAGGGCTGGAAACACCATATATTTT	CSLRAGNTIYF
NA	17	TRBV27	TRBD2	TRBJ2-7	TGTGCCAGCAGGCCCTTAACTAGCGGGGTACGCGGGAGCGAGCAGTACTTC	CASRPLTSGVRGSEQYF
NA	14	TRBV7-9	TRBD1	TRBJ2-7	TGTGCCAGCAGCTTGGGACAGAAGGTGTACGAGCAGTACTTC	CASSLGQKVYEQYF
NA	14	TRBV19	NA	TRBJ2-2	TGTGCCAGTAAATCGCTCAGCTACACCGGGGAGCTGTTTTTT	CASKSLSYTGELFF
few	12	TRBV28	NA	TRBJ1-1	TGTGCCAGCAGTCCCCGTATCACCGGAGCTTTCTTT	CASSPRITGAFF
NA	16	TRBV27	TRBD1	TRBJ2-3	TGTGCCAGCAGTTTATCGGGGGACAGGGTTGCAGATACGCAGTATTTT	CASSLSGDRVADTQYF
NA	12	TRBV12-3/TRBV12-4	NA	TRBJ1-4	TGTGCCAGCAGCCGGGGGGTGGAAAAACTGTTTTTT	CASSRGVEKLFF
few	15	TRBV7-8	NA	TRBJ1-3	TGTGCCAGCAGCAACCGGGTCAACTCTGGAAACACCATATATTTT	CASSNRVNSGNTIYF
NA	13	TRBV18	TRBD2	TRBJ2-7	TGTGCCAGCTCACCCGGGACTACCTACGAGCAGTACTTC	CASSPGTTYEQYF
NA	15	TRBV24-1	NA	TRBJ1-5	TGTGCCACCAGTGACCCCCTAGCGGGAAATCAGCCCCAGCATTTT	CATSDPLAGNQPQHF
NA	15	TRBV7-3	TRBD1	TRBJ1-2	TGTGCCAGCAGCTTAATGGCAGGGGGTGACTATGGCTACACCTTC	CASSLMAGGDYGYTF
NA	19	TRBV27	TRBD1	TRBJ1-3	TGTGCCAGCAGTTTACGTGGATACGACACCGACAGGGTACTAAACACCATATATTTT	CASSLRGYDTDRVLNTIYF
NA	12	TRBV11-3	NA	TRBJ2-2	TGTGCCAGCAGCTTTACGACCGGGGAGCTGTTTTTT	CASSFTTGELFF
NA	14	TRBV19	NA	TRBJ1-2	TGTGCCAGTAGTACGGGAGTCTCTAACTATGGCTACACCTTC	CASSTGVSNYGYTF
NA	14	TRBV5-6	NA	TRBJ1-1	TGTGCCAGCAGCCGCCGGGCCACGGGCACTGAAGCTTTCTTT	CASSRRATGTEAFF
few	12	TRBV28	NA	TRBJ1-4	TGTGCCAGCAGTTTACGGCTGGGAAAACTGTTTTTT	CASSLRLGKLFF
NA	15	TRBV27	NA	TRBJ2-5	TGTGCCAGCAGTTTATCACAGGGGGGGAAAGAGACCCAGTACTTC	CASSLSQGGKETQYF
NA	15	TRBV7-2	NA	TRBJ1-5	TGTGCCAGCAGCTTAGTCCTCAATAGCAATCAGCCCCAGCATTTT	CASSLVLNSNQPQHF
few	15	TRBV5-1	TRBD2	TRBJ2-1	TGCGCCAGCAGCGTCCAAGGGACTACCTACAATGAGCAGTTCTTC	CASSVQGTTYNEQFF
NA	15	TRBV6-4	NA	TRBJ1-2	TGTGCCAGCAGTGAAAAAACAGGACTTAACTATGGCTACACCTTC	CASSEKTGLNYGYTF
NA	16	TRBV28	NA	TRBJ2-4	TGTGCCAGCAGTCGGGGGTCAGGGGAGGCCAAAAACATTCAGTACTTC	CASSRGSGEAKNIQYF
NA	16	TRBV7-2	TRBD2	TRBJ2-5	TGTGCCAGCAGCGCCTCTAGCGGGAGACGGGGTGAGACCCAGTACTTC	CASSASSGRRGETQYF
few	11	TRBV20-1	NA	TRBJ1-1	TGCAGTGCTAGAGACCTCCGAAAGGCTTTCTTT	CSARDLRKAFF
NA	16	TRBV5-1	TRBD2	TRBJ2-5	TGCGCCAGCAGCATGACGACTAGCGGGAGCCAAGAGACCCAGTACTTC	CASSMTTSGSQETQYF
NA	13	TRBV6-2/TRBV6-3	NA	TRBJ1-4	TGTGCCAGCAGCCCCGATCCGGGGGAAAAACTGTTTTTT	CASSPDPGEKLFF
NA	14	TRBV6-5	NA	TRBJ1-1	TGTGCCAGCAGTTATGACAGCATGAACACTGAAGCTTTCTTT	CASSYDSMNTEAFF
NA	14	TRBV3-1/TRBV3-2	NA	TRBJ2-5	TGTGCCAGCAGCCAAAGGTGGTCCCAAGAGACCCAGTACTTC	CASSQRWSQETQYF
NA	12	TRBV5-5	NA	TRBJ1-2	TGTGCCAGCAGCTTGGGGTATGTGGGCTACACCTTC	CASSLGYVGYTF
NA	20	TRBV21-1	NA	TRBJ1-1	TGTGCCAGCAGCAAAGTTAGGACAGGGATTGGTCGGGCCATAAACACTGAAGCTTTCTTT	CASSKVRTGIGRAINTEAFF
NA	19	TRBV15	TRBD1	TRBJ2-6	TGTGCCACCAGCAGTCCCCCTGGACAGGGTGTAGTGGGGGCCAACGTCCTGACTTTC	CATSSPPGQGVVGANVLTF
NA	14	TRBV29-1	TRBD1	TRBJ1-1	TGCAGCGTTGACGGGACAGGGGGGAACACTGAAGCTTTCTTT	CSVDGTGGNTEAFF
NA	16	TRBV5-4	TRBD1	TRBJ2-1	TGTGCCAGCAGCCCGGGACAGGGGAGTTCCTACAATGAGCAGTTCTTC	CASSPGQGSSYNEQFF
NA	15	TRBV9	TRBD1	TRBJ1-1	TGTGCCAGCAGCGCCAGGGGGCGAGGGAACACTGAAGCTTTCTTT	CASSARGRGNTEAFF
few	13	TRBV12-3/TRBV12-4	NA	TRBJ1-4	TGTGCCAGCCGCTCCCAACCTAATGAAAAACTGTTTTTT	CASRSQPNEKLFF
few	14	TRBV11-2	TRBD1	TRBJ1-1	TGTGCCAGCAGTTCCGGGACAGGGGTCACTGAAGCTTTCTTT	CASSSGTGVTEAFF
NA	12	TRBV29-1	NA	TRBJ1-1	TGCAGCGTCCAGGACCCGCCCCTGGGAGCTTTCTTT	CSVQDPPLGAFF
NA	14	TRBV6-2/TRBV6-3	NA	TRBJ1-4	TGTGCCAGCAGTTACTCGATTGCTAATGAAAAACTGTTTTTT	CASSYSIANEKLFF
NA	13	TRBV5-1	NA	TRBJ1-2	TGCGCCAGCAGCTTGGACAGGGTCTATGGCTACACCTTC	CASSLDRVYGYTF
NA	14	TRBV19	TRBD1	TRBJ1-1	TGTGCCACCCCAATCCAGGGGGCGCCGACTGAAGCTTTCTTT	CATPIQGAPTEAFF
NA	15	TRBV7-3	NA	TRBJ2-7	TGTGCCAGCAGCGATTCACTAGCTCCCAACGGAGAGCAGTACTTC	CASSDSLAPNGEQYF
NA	13	TRBV12-3/TRBV12-4	NA	TRBJ2-7	TGTGCCAGCAGAAAACAGGGTACCTACGAGCAGTACTTC	CASRKQGTYEQYF
once	14	TRBV9	NA	TRBJ2-7	TGTGCCAGCAGCGTGGGGGGCAGGACCTACGAGCAGTACTTC	CASSVGGRTYEQYF
NA	13	TRBV11-1	NA	TRBJ2-7	TGTGCCAGCAGCTTTCTTAACGGCTACGAGCAGTACTTC	CASSFLNGYEQYF
NA	13	TRBV5-1	NA	TRBJ1-1	TGCGCCAGCAGGGGGCTGCAAAACACTGAAGCTTTCTTT	CASRGLQNTEAFF
NA	15	TRBV21-1	NA	TRBJ1-3	NA	CASSRQVGMGNTIYF
NA	14	TRBV7-2	TRBD1	TRBJ1-5	TGTGCCAGCAGCTCAGATAGACAGGGGGCTTTGAAGCATTTT	CASSSDRQGALKHF